The rows below give T cell receptor beta chains drawn from one sample of a study of blood T cell repertoires in COVID-19. TCRdb's table, derived via immunoSEQ multiplex PCR, lists solely in-frame clones and lacks some. The sample shows around 150,000 clones, approximately 80% of them seen only once. Sample: peripheral blood. The receptors here all came from a woman in her 50s with acute or convalescent COVID-19. The conserved cysteine and the conserved F or W are not part of the CDR3 here. Some rows have no size entry. The others give once, few or many, or a class for an expanded clone.

CDR3	size	J	V
ASSRTADEQY	few	TRBJ2-7	TRBV12-3/TRBV12-4
ATTSQETQY	.	TRBJ2-5	TRBV7-6
ASSTGQGRVDQPQH	.	TRBJ1-5	TRBV19
SVEAMWGPANYGYT	.	TRBJ1-2	TRBV29-1
AILDRGKNGYT	.	TRBJ1-2	TRBV28
ASSQDGGFSPLH	once	TRBJ1-6	TRBV4-3
ASSQETGGGNTIY	few	TRBJ1-3	TRBV14
ASSSGQPDGNQPQH	.	TRBJ1-5	TRBV28
ASSLDQQLSDRYT	.	TRBJ1-2	TRBV5-4
SVSGPDNEKLF	once	TRBJ1-4	TRBV29-1
ASSPITSGGYEQY	.	TRBJ2-7	TRBV27
ASSLLKTGVHTEAF	.	TRBJ1-1	TRBV5-1
ASSYGERGTQY	.	TRBJ2-5	TRBV6-5
ASSPRRGENYGYT	.	TRBJ1-2	TRBV7-2
ATSSLAGGPHEQY	few	TRBJ2-7	TRBV15
ASSIQGQGPYEQY	once	TRBJ2-7	TRBV19
ATSPTVNTEAF	.	TRBJ1-1	TRBV15
ASSWTGSSYT	.	TRBJ1-2	TRBV7-2
ASGRGQADTQY	.	TRBJ2-3	TRBV3-1/TRBV3-2
ASSKQGANTEAF	.	TRBJ1-1	TRBV19
ASTNQGGEPQH	.	TRBJ1-5	TRBV12-3/TRBV12-4
ASSPPGRLGYEQY	.	TRBJ2-7	TRBV18
ASSSDRGNEKLF	.	TRBJ1-4	TRBV7-2
ASSPPGQDRGYGYT	.	TRBJ1-2	TRBV18
ASSSALGGQETQY	.	TRBJ2-5	TRBV7-9
ASSQVKGEDTGELF	.	TRBJ2-2	TRBV3-1/TRBV3-2
ASSLGQGAGISPLH	.	TRBJ1-6	TRBV7-6
ASSFGGTGFNEQF	.	TRBJ2-1	TRBV7-9
ASSLDAGYT	.	TRBJ1-2	TRBV5-5
ASSFTYEQY	.	TRBJ2-7	TRBV11-2
ASARQDGSPLH	.	TRBJ1-6	TRBV6-6
ASSLVGYRGSTDTQY	.	TRBJ2-3	TRBV11-2